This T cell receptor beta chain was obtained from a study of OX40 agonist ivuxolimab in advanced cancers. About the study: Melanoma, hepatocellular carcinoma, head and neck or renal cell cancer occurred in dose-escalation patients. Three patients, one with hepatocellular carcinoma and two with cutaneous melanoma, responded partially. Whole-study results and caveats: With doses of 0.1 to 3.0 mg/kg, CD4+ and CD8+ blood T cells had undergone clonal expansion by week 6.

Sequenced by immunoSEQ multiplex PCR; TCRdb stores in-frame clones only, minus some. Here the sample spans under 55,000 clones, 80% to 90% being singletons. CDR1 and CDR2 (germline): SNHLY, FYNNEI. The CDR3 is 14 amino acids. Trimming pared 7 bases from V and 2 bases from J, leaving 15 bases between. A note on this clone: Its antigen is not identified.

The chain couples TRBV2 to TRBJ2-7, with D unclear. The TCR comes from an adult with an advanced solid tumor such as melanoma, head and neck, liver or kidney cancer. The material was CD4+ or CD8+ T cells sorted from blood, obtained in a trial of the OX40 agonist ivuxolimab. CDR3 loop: CASIAGFGAYEQYF. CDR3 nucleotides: TGTGCCAGCATAGCTGGTTTTGGGGCCTACGAGCAGTACTTC.